One sample yielded the 9 T cell receptor beta chains listed below, sequenced in a study of blood T cells in healthy people across ages. Primed by a sample-barcoded 5' primer and a J-beta primer mix, a second PCR proceeded for 7 to 11 cycles. A single record per CDR3 protein comes from TCRdb applying MiXCR to the 5' RACE reads. The sample holds 1.5 million or so distinct CDR3 sequences, 35% to 45% seen once. Sequencing used blood. The source is a woman aged 18-30 years in good health.

In this sample, this clonotype turned up many times. The J gene is TRBJ1-2, the V gene TRBV4-1; D might be TRBD1 (5 bases). Germline CDR1 MGHRA, CDR2 YSYEKL. The CDR3 has 16 residues. The V gene lost 0 bases and the J gene lost 3 bases, with 14 bases spanning the gap. CDR3 sequence (DNA): TGCGCCAGCAGCCAAGATTCTCAGGGATCGTACTATGGCTACACCTTC. Its translation is CASSQDSQGSYYGYTF.

The chain employs TRBV28 and TRBJ2-7; the D is unclear. This CDR3 spans 12 amino acids. Per the germline V gene, CDR1 is MDHEN and CDR2 is SYDVKM. V was clipped by 5 bases and J by 6 bases, with 11 bases between them. CDR3 residues: CASSERVREQYF. CDR3 DNA sequence: TGTGCCAGCAGTGAAAGGGTGCGCGAGCAGTACTTC.

This clonotype was picked up many times. The chain carries TRBV7-6 and TRBJ2-7; unclear D gene. This CDR3 is built from 13 residues. Trimming cost V 6 bases and J 2 bases, with 11 bases left between them. The germline CDR1 and CDR2 sequences are SGHVS and FNYEAQ. CDR3 bases: TGTGCCAGCAGACAAGGACCCCCCTACGAGCAGTACTTC. Translation: CASRQGPPYEQYF.

On this clonotype: A read error is possible here, since a much larger clone lies one base away. The CDR3 spells CASSHRGGEGVNEQFF. DNA of the CDR3: TGCGCCAGCAGCCACCGAGGGGGGGAGGGGGTAAATGAGCAGTTCTTC. The chain uses TRBV4-3 and TRBJ2-1; D is perhaps TRBD2 (7 bases). CDR3 size: 16 residues. CDR1 and CDR2 (germline): LGHNA, YSLEER. Trimming took off 3 bases at V and 7 bases at J, with 19 bases between the two ends.

The chain employs TRBV20-1 and TRBJ2-5; 9 bases line up with TRBD2. Unmatched junction bases numbered 9, after V lost 6 bases and J lost 4 bases. Per germline, CDR1 DFQATT and CDR2 SNEGSKA (reference sequence). This CDR3 comprises 14 residues. The CDR3 DNA reads TGCAGTGCAGTCTGGCGGGAGGGCCCAGAGACCCAGTACTTC. As protein: CSAVWREGPETQYF.

This clonotype was seen only a few times. The chain is built from TRBV12-3 or TRBV12-4 and TRBJ2-7; tentative D call: TRBD1 (7 bases). This CDR3 has 13 residues. V was shortened by 7 bases and J by 3 bases, with 13 bases between the two germline ends. CDR3 in amino acids: CASTFQGGYEQYF. The CDR3 nucleotides are TGTGCCAGCACATTTCAGGGGGGCTACGAGCAGTACTTC.

The chain combines TRBV30 with TRBJ2-7, with D possibly being TRBD1 (5 bases). The germline V gene encodes CDR1 GTSNPN and CDR2 SVGIG (reference sequence). With 3 bases removed from V and 2 bases from J, the gap between germline ends came to 11 bases. This CDR3 region has 13 residues. For the CDR3, the DNA is TGTGCCTGGAGATCCAGGGTTACCTACGAGCAGTACTTC. It is translated as CAWRSRVTYEQYF.

This rearrangement joins TRBV4-2 to TRBJ2-1; D uncertain. V was shortened by 6 bases and J by 5 bases, with 11 bases between the two germline ends. From germline, CDR1 is LGHNA and CDR2 YNFKEQ. This CDR3 region has 13 residues. CDR3 residues: CASRLVGDNEQFF. CDR3 bases: TGTGCCAGCAGACTCGTGGGCGACAATGAGCAGTTCTTC.

This chain links TRBV6-6 with TRBJ2-3; D tentatively fits TRBD1 or TRBD2 (6 bases each). CDR3 size: 15 residues. V lost 2 bases to trimming and J lost 4 bases, with 13 bases between them. Germline V gives CDR1 MNHNY, CDR2 SVGAGI (reference sequence). The CDR3 region has the DNA TGTGCCAGCAGTTACGCACAGGGAGGCGCAGATACGCAGTATTTT. This gives the protein CASSYAQGGADTQYF.